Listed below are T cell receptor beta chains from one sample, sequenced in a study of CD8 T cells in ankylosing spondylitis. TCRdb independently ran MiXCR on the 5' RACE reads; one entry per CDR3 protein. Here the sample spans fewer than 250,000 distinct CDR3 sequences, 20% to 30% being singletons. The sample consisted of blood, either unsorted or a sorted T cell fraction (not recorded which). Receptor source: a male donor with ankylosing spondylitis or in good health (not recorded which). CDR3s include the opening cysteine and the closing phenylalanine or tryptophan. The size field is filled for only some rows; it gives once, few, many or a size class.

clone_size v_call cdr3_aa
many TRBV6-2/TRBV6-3 CASTLPGPYEQYF
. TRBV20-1 CSARFREGRGEQYF
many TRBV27 CASRTRWKTGTSGKTDTQYF
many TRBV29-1 CSVGLGPAGETQYF
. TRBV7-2 CASSNPGRADGDYGYTF
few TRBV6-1 CASSETQIEWRASDTQYF
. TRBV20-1 CSAKNAWGGELFF
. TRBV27 CASSATSGRVNEQFF
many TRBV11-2 CASSTRTSGRFETQYF
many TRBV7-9 CASSFPQGFDTEAFF
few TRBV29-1 CSVGRTRGETQYF
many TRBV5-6 CASGSQGVPSYEQYF
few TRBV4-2 CASSQALGRADTDTQYF
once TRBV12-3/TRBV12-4 CASGDSSGYQETQYF
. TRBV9 CASSFTSGGRNEQFF
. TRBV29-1 CSVRTTELREQFF
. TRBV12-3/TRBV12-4 CASSLGLGLAGYEQYF
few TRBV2 CASKEPYRTDRGYTF
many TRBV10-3 CAIGRDGYTF
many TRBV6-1 CASRSSGRSNIQYF
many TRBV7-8 CASGAGAGAYNEQFF
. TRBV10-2 CASSASSGQETQYF
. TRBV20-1 CSGIQGSGELFF
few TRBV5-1 CASSPGQGGYEQFF
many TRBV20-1 CSARSLAGRSYNEQFF
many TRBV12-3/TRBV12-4 CASSRLAGDGRVQFF
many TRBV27 CASSLYGDSNQPQHF
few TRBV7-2 CASSLGGFRGGGYTF
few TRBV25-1 CASSDIRRDRSHNEQFF
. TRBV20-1 CSAREIPGQATEAFF
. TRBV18 CASSRLAGFEQYF
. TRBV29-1 CSVGKGKNTEAFF
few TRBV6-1 CASRFRMNTEAFF
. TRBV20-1 CSASPGGGNTEAFF
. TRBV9 CASSATGYEQFF
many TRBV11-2 CASSVGQVNTEAFF
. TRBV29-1 CSLQTRQGSYNEQFF
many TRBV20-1 CSAQREAGNQPQHF
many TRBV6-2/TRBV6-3 CASSYLGPPYNEQFF
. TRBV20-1 CSATGTSYNEQFF
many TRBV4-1 CASSQVQGARDQPQHF
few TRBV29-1 CSVVGLAASYEQYF
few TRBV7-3 CASSLGLAVNNEQFF
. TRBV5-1 CASSFRRGPNEQFF
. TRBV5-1 CATSLEAQGGMETQYF
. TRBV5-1 CASSSRPIQGGQETQYF
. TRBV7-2 CASSLGTPRFGEQYF
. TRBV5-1 CASSPGLDSYEQYF
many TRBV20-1 CSVKTGGTDTQYF
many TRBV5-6 CASSTGGSGTEAFF
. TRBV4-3 CASSRRTNTEAFF
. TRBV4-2 CASSRRPGLGEQYF
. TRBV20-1 CSASLRDRGSDTQYF
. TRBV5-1 CASSLGQGGGGTEAFF